The clone carrying this T cell receptor (beta chain) was observed once. Antigen unknown. This sample was included in a study of blood T cells in healthy people across ages. Study-wide results and caveats: Using unsorted PBMCs precluded a conclusive naive versus antigen-experienced comparison. Total diversity from one million sequenced T cells was likely underestimated.

PCR was performed a second time for about 7 to 12 cycles using a sample-barcoded 5' primer and a J-beta primer mix. Each sample yielded at least 3 million CDR3-containing paired-end reads. TCRdb reprocessed the 5' RACE reads with MiXCR, giving one entry per CDR3 protein. Here the sample spans around 1.5 million distinct CDR3 sequences, roughly 59% being singletons. The CDR3 length is 17 residues. Per germline, CDR1 SGHRS and CDR2 YFSETQ. Sequencing was done on a sample of blood. The sequence was collected from a man aged 18 to 30 in good health. The chain combines TRBV5-1 with TRBJ2-5, with 8 bases identical to TRBD1. The closer fit of TRBJ2-7 to the DNA end suggests the J call may be wrong. This chain's CDR3 is CASSLEPGGYWGYEQYF. In nucleotides, the CDR3 is TGCGCCAGCAGCTTGGAGCCAGGGGGCTATTGGGGGTACGAGCAGTACTTC.